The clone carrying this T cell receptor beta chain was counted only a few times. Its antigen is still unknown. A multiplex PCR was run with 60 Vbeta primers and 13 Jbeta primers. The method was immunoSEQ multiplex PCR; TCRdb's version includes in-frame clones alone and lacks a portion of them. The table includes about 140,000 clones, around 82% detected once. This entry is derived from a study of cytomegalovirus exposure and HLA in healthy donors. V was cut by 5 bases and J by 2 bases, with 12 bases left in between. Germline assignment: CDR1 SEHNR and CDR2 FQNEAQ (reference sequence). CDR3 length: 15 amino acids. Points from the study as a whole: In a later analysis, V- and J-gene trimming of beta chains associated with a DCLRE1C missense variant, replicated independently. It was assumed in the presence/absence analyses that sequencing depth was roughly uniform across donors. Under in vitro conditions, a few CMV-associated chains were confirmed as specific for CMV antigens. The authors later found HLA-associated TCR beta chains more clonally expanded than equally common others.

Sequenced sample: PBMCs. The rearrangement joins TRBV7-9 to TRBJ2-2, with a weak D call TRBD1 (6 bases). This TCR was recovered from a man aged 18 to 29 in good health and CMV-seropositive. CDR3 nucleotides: TGTGCCAGCAGCGTCGGGACACTAAACACCGGGGAGCTGTTTTTT. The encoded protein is CASSVGTLNTGELFF.